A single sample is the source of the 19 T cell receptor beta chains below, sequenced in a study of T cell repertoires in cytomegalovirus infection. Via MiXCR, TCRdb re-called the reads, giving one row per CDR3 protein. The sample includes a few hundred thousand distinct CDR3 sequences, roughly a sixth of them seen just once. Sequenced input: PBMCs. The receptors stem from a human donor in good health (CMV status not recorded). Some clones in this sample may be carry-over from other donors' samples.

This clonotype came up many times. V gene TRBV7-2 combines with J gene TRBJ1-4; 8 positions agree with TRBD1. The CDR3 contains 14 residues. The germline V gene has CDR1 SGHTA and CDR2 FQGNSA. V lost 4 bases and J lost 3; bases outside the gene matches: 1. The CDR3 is CASSSTGANEKLFF. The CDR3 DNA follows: TGTGCCAGCAGCTCGACAGGGGCTAATGAAAAACTGTTTTTT.

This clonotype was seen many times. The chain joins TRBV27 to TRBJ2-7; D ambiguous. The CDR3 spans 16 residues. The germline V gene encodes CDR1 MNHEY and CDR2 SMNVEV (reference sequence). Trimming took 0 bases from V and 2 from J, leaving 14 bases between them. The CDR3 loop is CASSLSSGGSPYEQYF. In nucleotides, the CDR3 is TGTGCCAGCAGTTTATCATCCGGTGGCTCCCCCTACGAGCAGTACTTC.

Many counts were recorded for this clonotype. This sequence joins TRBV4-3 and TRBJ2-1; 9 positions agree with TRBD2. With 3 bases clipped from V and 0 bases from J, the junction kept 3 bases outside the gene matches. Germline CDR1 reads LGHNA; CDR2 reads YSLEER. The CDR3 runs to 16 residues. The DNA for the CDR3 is TGCGCCAGCAGCCAGATTAGCGGGAGCTCCTACAATGAGCAGTTCTTC. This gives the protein CASSQISGSSYNEQFF.

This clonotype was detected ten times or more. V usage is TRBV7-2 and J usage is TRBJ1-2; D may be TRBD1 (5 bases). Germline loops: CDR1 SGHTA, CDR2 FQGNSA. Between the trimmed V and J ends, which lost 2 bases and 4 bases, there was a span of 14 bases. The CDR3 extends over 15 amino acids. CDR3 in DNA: TGTGCCAGCAGCTTAATACTCTCCAGGGCCTATGGCTACACCTTC. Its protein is CASSLILSRAYGYTF.

CDR3 sequence (DNA): TGTGCCAGCAGTTTACTGACGAGGACTGAAGCTTTCTTT. Encoded protein: CASSLLTRTEAFF. The V and J genes are TRBV12-3 or TRBV12-4 and TRBJ1-1; D is undetermined. The CDR3 runs 13 residues. Between the trimmed V and J ends, which lost 2 bases and 5 bases, there was a span of 9 bases.

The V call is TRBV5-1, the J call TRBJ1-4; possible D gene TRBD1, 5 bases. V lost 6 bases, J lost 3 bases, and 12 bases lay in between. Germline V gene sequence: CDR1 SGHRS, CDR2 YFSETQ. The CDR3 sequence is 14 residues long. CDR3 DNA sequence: TGCGCCAGCATCGCAGGGCTTTCTAATGAAAAACTGTTTTTT. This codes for CASIAGLSNEKLFF.

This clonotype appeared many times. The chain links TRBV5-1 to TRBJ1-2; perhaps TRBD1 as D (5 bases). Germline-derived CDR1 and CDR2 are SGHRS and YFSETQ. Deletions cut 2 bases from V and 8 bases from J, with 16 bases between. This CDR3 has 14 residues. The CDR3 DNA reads TGCGCCAGCAGCTTCGGGACGGCCGGCGTAGGCTACACCTTC. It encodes CASSFGTAGVGYTF.

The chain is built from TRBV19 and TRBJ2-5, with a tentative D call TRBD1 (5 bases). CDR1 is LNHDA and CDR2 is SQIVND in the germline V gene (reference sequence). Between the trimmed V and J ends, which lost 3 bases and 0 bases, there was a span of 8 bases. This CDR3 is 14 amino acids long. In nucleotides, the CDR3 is TGTGCCAGTAGTATTGACAGATACCAAGAGACCCAGTACTTC. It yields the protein CASSIDRYQETQYF.

CDR3 bases: TGTGCCAGCAGCCAAGAGGGCAGGGTCGGTCACGGGGATACGCAGTATTTT. Translating gives CASSQEGRVGHGDTQYF. The genes are TRBV4-2 and TRBJ2-3, with D possibly being TRBD1 (5 bases). Looked up from germline, CDR1 is LGHNA and CDR2 is YNFKEQ. The CDR3 has 17 amino acids. V gave up 0 bases and J gave up 6 bases, with 19 bases separating them.

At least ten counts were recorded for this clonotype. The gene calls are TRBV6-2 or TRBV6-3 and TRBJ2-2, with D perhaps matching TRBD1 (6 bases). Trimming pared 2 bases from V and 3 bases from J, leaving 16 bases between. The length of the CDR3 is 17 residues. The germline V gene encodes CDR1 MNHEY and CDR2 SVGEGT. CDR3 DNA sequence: TGTGCCAGCAGTTACCGGTCCCGGGACACATACACCGGGGAGCTGTTTTTT. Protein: CASSYRSRDTYTGELFF.

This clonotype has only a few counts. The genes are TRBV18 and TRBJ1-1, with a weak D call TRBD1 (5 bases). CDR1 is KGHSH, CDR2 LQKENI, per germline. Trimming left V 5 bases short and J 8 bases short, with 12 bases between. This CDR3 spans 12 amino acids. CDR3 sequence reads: CASSSDTSEAFF. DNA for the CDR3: TGTGCCAGCTCATCGGACACTTCGGAAGCTTTCTTT.

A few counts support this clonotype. Here the CDR3 reads CASSQDLAVTDTQYF. CDR3 sequence (DNA): TGTGCCAGCAGCCAAGATCTAGCGGTCACAGATACGCAGTATTTT. V is TRBV4-2 and J is TRBJ2-3; TRBD2 aligns across 7 bases. Germline V gene data show CDR1 as LGHNA and CDR2 as YNFKEQ. The V and J ends lost 0 bases and 2 bases, in that order; junction bases with no gene match: 2. CDR3 length equals 15 residues.

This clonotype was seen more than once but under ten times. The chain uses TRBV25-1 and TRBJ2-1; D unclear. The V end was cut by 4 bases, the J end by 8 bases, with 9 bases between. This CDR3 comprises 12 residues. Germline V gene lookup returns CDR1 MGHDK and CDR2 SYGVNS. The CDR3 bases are TGTGCCAGCAGTGCGGCCCGCGATGAGCAGTTCTTC. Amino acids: CASSAARDEQFF.

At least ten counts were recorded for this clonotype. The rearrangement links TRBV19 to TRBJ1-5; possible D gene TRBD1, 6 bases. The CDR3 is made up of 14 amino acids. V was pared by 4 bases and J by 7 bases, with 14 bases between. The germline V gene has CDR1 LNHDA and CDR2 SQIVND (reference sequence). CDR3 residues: CASSSPGEGQPQHF. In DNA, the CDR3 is TGTGCCAGTAGTAGCCCAGGGGAAGGACAGCCCCAGCATTTT. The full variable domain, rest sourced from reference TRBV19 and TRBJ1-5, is DGGITQSPKYLFRKEGQNVTLSCEQNLNHDAMYWYRQDPGQGLRLIYYSQIVNDFQKGDIAEGYSVSREKKESFPLTVTSAQKNPTAFYLCASSSPGEGQPQHFGDGTRLSIL.

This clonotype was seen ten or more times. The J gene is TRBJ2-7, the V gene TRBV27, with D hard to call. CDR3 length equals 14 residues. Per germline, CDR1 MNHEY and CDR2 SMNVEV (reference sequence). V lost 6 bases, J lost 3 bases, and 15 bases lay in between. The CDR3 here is CASRPNLWDYEQYF. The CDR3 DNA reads TGTGCCAGCAGACCGAACCTTTGGGACTACGAGCAGTACTTC.

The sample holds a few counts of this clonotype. CDR3 bases: TGTGCCAGCAGCTTGTACAGGGTTGGCTACACCTTC. Its protein product is CASSLYRVGYTF. The chain is built from TRBV7-2 and TRBJ1-2; D is possibly TRBD1 (6 bases). Germline CDR1 reads SGHTA; CDR2 reads FQGNSA. Between the trimmed V and J ends, which lost 3 bases and 7 bases, there was a span of 9 bases. This CDR3 is built from 12 residues.

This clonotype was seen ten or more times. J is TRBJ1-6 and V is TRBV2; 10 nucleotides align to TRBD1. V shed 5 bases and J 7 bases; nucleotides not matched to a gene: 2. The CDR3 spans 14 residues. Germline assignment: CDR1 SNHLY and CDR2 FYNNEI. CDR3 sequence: CASSMGQGNSPLHF. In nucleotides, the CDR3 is TGTGCCAGCAGTATGGGACAGGGGAATTCACCCCTCCACTTT.

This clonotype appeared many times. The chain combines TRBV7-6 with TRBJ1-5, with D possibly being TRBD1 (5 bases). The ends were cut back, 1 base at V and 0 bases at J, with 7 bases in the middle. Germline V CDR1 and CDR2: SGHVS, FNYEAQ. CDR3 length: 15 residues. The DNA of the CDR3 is TGTGCCAGCAGCTTAGGGGACTATAGCAATCAGCCCCAGCATTTT. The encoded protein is CASSLGDYSNQPQHF.

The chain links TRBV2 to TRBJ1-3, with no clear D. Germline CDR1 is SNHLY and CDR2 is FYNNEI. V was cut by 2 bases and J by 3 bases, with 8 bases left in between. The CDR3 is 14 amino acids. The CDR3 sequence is CASSELADGNTIYF. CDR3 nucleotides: TGTGCCAGCAGTGAATTGGCAGATGGAAACACCATATATTTT.